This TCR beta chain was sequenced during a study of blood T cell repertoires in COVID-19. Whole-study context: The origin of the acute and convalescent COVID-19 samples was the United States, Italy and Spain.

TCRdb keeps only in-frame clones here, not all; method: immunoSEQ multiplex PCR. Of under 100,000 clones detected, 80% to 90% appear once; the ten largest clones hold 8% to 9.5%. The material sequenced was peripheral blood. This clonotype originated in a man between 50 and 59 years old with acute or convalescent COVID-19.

CDR3 amino acids: CASTKPPPDRGSVLLERGYGYTF. The CDR3 DNA is TGTGCCAGCACCAAACCGCCCCCGGACAGGGGTTCCGTCCTGCTTGAAAGAGGCTATGGCTACACCTTC. The chain is built from TRBV21-1 and TRBJ1-2; the DNA was not compared with TRBD1, the D call given in the table. TRBV21-1 represents a pseudogene. This CDR3 comprises 23 residues.